A selection of T cell receptor beta chains follows, all from one sample in a study of graft-versus-host responses after intestinal transplantation. The assay was immunoSEQ multiplex PCR, and TCRdb's table has in-frame clones only and misses some. The sample yields around 20,000 clones, 30% to 40% seen once. Material: alloreactive CD8+ T cells from a mixed lymphocyte reaction culture, obtained before intestinal transplant. All receptors derive from a human patient who received an intestinal transplant. CDR3s include the opening cysteine and the closing phenylalanine or tryptophan. Fields, in order: D gene, clone size, J gene, V gene, CDR3 protein, CDR3 DNA. The D gene is left open where the match is weak. The listing skips clone size in some rows; elsewhere it reads once, few, many or a size class.

>TRBD1|-|TRBJ2-7|TRBV5-5
CASSRTGTYEQYF
TGTGCCAGCAGCCGGACAGGGACCTACGAGCAGTACTTC
>-|few|TRBJ2-7|TRBV6-6
CASSAPDYEQYF
TGTGCCAGCAGTGCGCCGGACTACGAGCAGTACTTC
>-|few|TRBJ2-7|TRBV27
CASSLSAVKYEQYF
TGTGCCAGCAGTTTATCGGCAGTGAAGTACGAGCAGTACTTC
>-|-|TRBJ2-3|TRBV6-1
CASSTTGTDNSLYF
TGTGCCAGCAGTACAACCGGGACTGATAATAGTTTGTATTTT
>TRBD2|-|TRBJ2-7|TRBV27
CASSSGLAGAYEQYF
TGTGCCAGCAGTTCGGGACTAGCGGGCGCCTACGAGCAGTACTTC
>-|-|TRBJ2-7|TRBV7-9
CASSSPASYEQYF
TGTGCCAGCAGCTCACCTGCCTCCTACGAGCAGTACTTC
>-|-|TRBJ2-7|TRBV4-1
CASSQGQFYEQYF
TGCGCCAGCAGCCAAGGACAGTTCTACGAGCAGTACTTC
>-|-|TRBJ2-7|TRBV7-3
CASSPTPPRTSYEQYF
TGTGCCAGCAGCCCTACCCCACCCCGGACGTCCTACGAGCAGTACTTC
>-|medium-sized|TRBJ1-1|TRBV27
CASSPEVALTGTEAFF
TGTGCCAGCAGCCCGGAGGTGGCCCTCACGGGGACTGAAGCTTTCTTT
>-|once|TRBJ1-1|TRBV5-5
CASSLASGVNTEAFF
TGTGCCAGCAGCTTGGCCTCGGGGGTCAACACTGAAGCTTTCTTT
>-|-|TRBJ2-6|TRBV28
CASSSSAGHNVLTF
TGTGCCAGCAGCTCGTCCGCAGGGCATAACGTCCTGACTTTC
>-|-|TRBJ1-1|TRBV11-2
CASGLTGGEAFF
TGTGCCAGCGGATTAACGGGGGGTGAAGCTTTCTTT